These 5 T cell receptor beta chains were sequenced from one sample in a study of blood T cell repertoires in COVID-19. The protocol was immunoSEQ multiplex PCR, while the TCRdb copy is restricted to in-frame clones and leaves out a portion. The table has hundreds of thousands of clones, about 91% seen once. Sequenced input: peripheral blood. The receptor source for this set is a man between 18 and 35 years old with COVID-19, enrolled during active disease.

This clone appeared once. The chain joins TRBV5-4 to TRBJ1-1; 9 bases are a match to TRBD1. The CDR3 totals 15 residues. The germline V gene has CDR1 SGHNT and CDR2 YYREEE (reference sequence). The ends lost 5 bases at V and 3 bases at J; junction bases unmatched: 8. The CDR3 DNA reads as TGTGCCAGCAGTAGTACAGGGGGCTGGGACACTGAAGCTTTCTTT. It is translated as CASSSTGGWDTEAFF.

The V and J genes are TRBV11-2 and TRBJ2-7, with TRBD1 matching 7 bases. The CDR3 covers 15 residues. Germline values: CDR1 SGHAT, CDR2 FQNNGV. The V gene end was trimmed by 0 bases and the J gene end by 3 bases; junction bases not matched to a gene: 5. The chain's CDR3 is CASSLEGGTHYEQYF. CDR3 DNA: TGTGCCAGCAGCTTAGAAGGGGGCACCCACTACGAGCAGTACTTC.

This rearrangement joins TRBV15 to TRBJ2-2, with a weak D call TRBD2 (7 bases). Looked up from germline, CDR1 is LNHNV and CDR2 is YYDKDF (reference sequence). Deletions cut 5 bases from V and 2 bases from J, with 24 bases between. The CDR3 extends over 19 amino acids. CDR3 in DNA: TGTGCCACCAGCGAATACAGGGAGTCTAGCGGAAAAAACACCGGGGAGCTGTTTTTT. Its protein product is CATSEYRESSGKNTGELFF.

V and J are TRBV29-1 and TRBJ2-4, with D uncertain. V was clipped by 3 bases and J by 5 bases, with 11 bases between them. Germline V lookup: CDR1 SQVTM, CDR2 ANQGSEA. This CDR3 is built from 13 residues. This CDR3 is CSVEGVGQNIQYF. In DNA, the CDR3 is TGCAGCGTTGAGGGCGTTGGTCAAAACATTCAGTACTTC.

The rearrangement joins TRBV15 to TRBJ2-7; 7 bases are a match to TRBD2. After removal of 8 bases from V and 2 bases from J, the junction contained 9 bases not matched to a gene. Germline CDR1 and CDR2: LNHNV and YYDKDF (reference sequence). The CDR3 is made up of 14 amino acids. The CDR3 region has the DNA TGTGCCACCGCCCCTAGCGGAAGTACCTACGAGCAGTACTTC. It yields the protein CATAPSGSTYEQYF.